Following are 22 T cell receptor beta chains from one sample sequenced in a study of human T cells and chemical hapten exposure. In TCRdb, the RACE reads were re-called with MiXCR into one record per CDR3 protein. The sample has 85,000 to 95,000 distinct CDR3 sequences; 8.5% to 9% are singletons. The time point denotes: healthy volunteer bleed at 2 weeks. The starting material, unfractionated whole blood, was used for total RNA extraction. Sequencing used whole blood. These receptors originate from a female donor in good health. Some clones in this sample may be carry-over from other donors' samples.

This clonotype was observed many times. This CDR3 is CASSRPSSGRTDTQYF. For the CDR3, the DNA is TGTGCCAGCAGTCGTCCCTCGAGCGGGAGAACAGATACGCAGTATTTT. The V gene is TRBV2, the J gene TRBJ2-3, with 8 positions matching TRBD2. The J segment lost 3 bases and the V segment lost 5 bases, leaving 10 bases of the junction unmatched. The CDR3 loop spans 16 amino acids. CDR1 SNHLY and CDR2 FYNNEI come from the germline V gene.

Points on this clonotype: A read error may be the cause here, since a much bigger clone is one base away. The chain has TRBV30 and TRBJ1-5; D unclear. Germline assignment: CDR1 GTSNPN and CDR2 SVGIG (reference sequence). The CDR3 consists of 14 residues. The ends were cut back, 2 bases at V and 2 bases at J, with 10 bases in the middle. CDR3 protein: CAWSRDDGNQPQHF. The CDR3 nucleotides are TGTGCCTGGAGTCGAGACGACGGCAATCAGCCCCAGCATTTT. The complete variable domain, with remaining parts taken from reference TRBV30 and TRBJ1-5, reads SQTIHQWPATLVQPVGSPLSLECTVEGTSNPNLYWYRQAAGRGLQLLFYSVGIGQISSEVPQNLSASRPQDRQFILSSKKLLLSDSGFYLCAWSRDDGNQPQHFGDGTRLSIL.

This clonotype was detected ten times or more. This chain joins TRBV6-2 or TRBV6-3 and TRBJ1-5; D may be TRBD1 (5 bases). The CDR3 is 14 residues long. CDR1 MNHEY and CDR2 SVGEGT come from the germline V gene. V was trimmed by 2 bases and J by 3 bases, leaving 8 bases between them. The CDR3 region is CASSYPRVNQPQHF. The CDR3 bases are TGTGCCAGCAGTTACCCCAGGGTCAATCAGCCCCAGCATTTT.

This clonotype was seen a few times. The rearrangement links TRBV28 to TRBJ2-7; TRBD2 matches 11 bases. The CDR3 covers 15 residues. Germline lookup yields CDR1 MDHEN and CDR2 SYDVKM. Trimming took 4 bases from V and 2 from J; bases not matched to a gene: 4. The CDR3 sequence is CASSSGTSGAYEQYF. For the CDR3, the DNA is TGTGCCAGCAGTTCCGGGACTAGCGGAGCCTACGAGCAGTACTTC.

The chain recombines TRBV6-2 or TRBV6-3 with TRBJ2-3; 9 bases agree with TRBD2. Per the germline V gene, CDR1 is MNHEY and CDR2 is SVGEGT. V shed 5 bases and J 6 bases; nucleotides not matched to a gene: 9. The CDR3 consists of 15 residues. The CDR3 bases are TGTGCCAGCAGTGGTAGCGGGAGTAGGGCGGATACGCAGTATTTT. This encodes CASSGSGSRADTQYF.

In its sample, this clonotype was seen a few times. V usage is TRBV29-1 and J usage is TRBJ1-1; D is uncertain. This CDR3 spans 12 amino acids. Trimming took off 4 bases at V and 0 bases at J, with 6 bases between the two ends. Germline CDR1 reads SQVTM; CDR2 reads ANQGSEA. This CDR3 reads CSVAVLNTEAFF. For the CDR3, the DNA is TGCAGCGTTGCAGTACTGAACACTGAAGCTTTCTTT.

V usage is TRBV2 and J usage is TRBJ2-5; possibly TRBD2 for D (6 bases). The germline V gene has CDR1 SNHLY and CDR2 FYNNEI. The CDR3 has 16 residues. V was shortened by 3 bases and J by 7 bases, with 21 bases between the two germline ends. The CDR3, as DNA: TGTGCCAGCAGTGAGGTCTTGTCGGGAGAGGAGGGGACCCAGTACTTC. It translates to CASSEVLSGEEGTQYF.

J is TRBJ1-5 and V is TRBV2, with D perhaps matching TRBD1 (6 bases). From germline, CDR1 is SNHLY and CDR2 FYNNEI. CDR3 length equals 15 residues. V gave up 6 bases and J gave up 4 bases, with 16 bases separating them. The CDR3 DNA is TGTGCCAGCAGCCCGGGACAAGAAAGGAATCAGCCCCAGCATTTT. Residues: CASSPGQERNQPQHF.

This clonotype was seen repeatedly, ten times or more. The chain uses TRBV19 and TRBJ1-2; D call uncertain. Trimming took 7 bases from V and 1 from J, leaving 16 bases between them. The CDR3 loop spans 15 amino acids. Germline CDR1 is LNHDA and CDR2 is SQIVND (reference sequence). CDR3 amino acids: CASTTTTTGNYGYTF. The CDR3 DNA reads TGTGCCAGTACCACCACCACCACGGGTAACTATGGCTACACCTTC.

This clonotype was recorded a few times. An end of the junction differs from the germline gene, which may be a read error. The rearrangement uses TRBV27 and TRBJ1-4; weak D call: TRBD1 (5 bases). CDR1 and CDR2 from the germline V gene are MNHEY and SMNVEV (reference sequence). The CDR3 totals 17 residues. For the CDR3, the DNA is TGTGCCAGCAGTCCAGGGATCCACCGGGCTCCTAAGGAAAAACTGTTTTTT. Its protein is CASSPGIHRAPKEKLFF.

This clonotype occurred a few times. Written as DNA, the CDR3 is TGTGCCAGCAGTTCCTCCGAGGACAGACTTAAAAGCAACTCTGGGGCCAACGTCCTGACTTTC. Protein product: CASSSSEDRLKSNSGANVLTF. The V call is TRBV12-3 or TRBV12-4, the J call TRBJ2-6; D possibly corresponds to TRBD1 (6 bases). The V and J ends lost 4 bases and 0 bases respectively, with 25 bases between them. The CDR3 spans 21 residues.

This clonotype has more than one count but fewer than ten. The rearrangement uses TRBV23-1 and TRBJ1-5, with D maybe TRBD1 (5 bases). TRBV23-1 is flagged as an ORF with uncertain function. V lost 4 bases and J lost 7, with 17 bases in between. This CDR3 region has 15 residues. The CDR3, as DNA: TGCGCCAGCAGTCTTCCGGGACGCCGTACGCAGCCCCAGCATTTT. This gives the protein CASSLPGRRTQPQHF.

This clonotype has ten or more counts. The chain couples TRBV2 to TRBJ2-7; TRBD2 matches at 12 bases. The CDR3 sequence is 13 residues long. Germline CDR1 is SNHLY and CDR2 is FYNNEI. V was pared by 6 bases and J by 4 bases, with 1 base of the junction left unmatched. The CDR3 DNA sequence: TGTGCCAGCAGAGGACTAGCGGGATACGAGCAGTACTTC. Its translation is CASRGLAGYEQYF.

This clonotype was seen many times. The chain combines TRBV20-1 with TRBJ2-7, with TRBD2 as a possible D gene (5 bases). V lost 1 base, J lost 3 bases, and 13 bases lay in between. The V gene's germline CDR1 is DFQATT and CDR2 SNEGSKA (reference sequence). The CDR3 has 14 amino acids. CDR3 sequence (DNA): TGCAGTGCTAGAGTGGGAGACGGGATCTACGAGCAGTACTTC. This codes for CSARVGDGIYEQYF.

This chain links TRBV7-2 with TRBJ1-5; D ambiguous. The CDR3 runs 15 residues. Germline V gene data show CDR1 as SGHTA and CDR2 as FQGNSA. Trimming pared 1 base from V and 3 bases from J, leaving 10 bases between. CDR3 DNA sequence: TGTGCCAGCAGCTTAGATCTCAGACCCAATCAGCCCCAGCATTTT. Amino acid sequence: CASSLDLRPNQPQHF.

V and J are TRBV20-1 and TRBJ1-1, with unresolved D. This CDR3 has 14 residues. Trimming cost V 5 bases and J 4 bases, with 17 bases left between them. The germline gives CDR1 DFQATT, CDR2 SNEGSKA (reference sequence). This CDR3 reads CSAPRAMEGTEAFF. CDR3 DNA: TGCAGTGCTCCTCGGGCTATGGAGGGCACTGAAGCTTTCTTT.

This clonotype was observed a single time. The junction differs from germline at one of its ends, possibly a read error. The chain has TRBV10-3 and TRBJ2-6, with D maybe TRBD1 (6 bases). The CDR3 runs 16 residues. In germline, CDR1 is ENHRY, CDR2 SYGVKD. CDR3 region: CVITTQGGTGANVLTF. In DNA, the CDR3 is TGTGTCATCACCACACAGGGTGGAACTGGGGCCAACGTCCTGACTTTC.

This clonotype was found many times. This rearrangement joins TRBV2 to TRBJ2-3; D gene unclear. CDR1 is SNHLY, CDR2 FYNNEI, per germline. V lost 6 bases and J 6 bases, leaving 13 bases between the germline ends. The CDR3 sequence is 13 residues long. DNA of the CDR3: TGTGCCAGCAGCGATGGGGTAGCTGATACGCAGTATTTT. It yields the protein CASSDGVADTQYF.

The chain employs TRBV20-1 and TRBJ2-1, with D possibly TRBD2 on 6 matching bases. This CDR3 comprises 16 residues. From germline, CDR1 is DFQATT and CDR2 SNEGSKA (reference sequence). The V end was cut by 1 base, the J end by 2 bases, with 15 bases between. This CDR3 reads CSARGLGGLTYNEQFF. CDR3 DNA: TGCAGTGCTAGAGGTCTGGGGGGACTTACCTACAATGAGCAGTTCTTC.

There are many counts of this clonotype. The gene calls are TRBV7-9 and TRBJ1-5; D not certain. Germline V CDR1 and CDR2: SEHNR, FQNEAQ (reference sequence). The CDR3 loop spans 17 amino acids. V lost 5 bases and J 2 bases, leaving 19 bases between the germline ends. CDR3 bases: TGTGCCAGCAGCGCGGCCCCAACAGTGTCGGGCAATCAGCCCCAGCATTTT. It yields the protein CASSAAPTVSGNQPQHF.

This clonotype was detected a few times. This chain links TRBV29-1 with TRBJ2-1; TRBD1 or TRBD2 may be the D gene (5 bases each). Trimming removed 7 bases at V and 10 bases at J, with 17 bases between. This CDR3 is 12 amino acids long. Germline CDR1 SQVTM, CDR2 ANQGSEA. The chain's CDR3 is CSARAGAREQFF. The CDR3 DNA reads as TGCAGCGCCCGGGCCGGGGCGCGCGAGCAGTTCTTC.

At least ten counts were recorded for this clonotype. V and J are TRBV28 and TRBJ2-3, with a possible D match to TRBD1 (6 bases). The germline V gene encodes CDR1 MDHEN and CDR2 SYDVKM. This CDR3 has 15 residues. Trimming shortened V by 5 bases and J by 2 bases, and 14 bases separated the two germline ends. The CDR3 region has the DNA TGTGCCAGCAGTCTAAGACAGGACCACACAGATACGCAGTATTTT. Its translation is CASSLRQDHTDTQYF.